Following are 15 T cell receptor beta chains from one sample sequenced in a study of shared clonotypes between healthy human individuals (dated by TCRdb to the early 2020s). Receptor libraries were prepared by the immunoSEQ multiplex PCR assay. The clones in this table, taken by TCRdb from immuneACCESS, are in-frame only. Not every clone is retained; where verified, under half of the shortfall comes from an unresolved V gene, and the cause of the rest is unknown. This sample is represented by millions of clones; 90% to 95% of them were singletons. Together, the top ten hold 0.35% to 0.45% of the sample. Sample: naive CD4+ T cells from PBMCs. The cell subset or site label for this specimen denotes: CD45RA+ positively selected. The origin of the receptors is a man between 18 and 35 years old in good health. Some clones in this sample may be carry-over from other donors' samples.

The V call is TRBV9, the J call TRBJ2-2; 10 nucleotides align to TRBD2. V lost 0 bases to trimming and J lost 0 bases; unmatched junction nucleotides: 2. There are 17 residues in the CDR3. The germline CDR1 and CDR2 sequences are SGDLS and YYNGEE. The CDR3 is CASSVATSGSNTGELFF. The DNA for the CDR3 is TGTGCCAGCAGCGTAGCGACTAGCGGGTCGAACACCGGGGAGCTGTTTTTT.

The J gene is TRBJ2-7, the V gene TRBV15, with D unclear. V was cut by 1 base and J by 0 bases, with 7 bases left in between. The CDR3 totals 14 residues. CDR1 is LNHNV, CDR2 YYDKDF, per germline (reference sequence). The CDR3 sequence: CATSRGETSYEQYF. CDR3 in DNA: TGTGCCACCAGCAGAGGAGAGACCTCCTACGAGCAGTACTTC.

Points on this clone: The same CDR3 is also encoded by other DNA sequences in this sample. The chain employs TRBV28 and TRBJ2-5; 11 nucleotides line up with TRBD2. Germline V CDR1 and CDR2: MDHEN, SYDVKM. CDR3 length: 15 amino acids. After removal of 6 bases from V and 3 bases from J, the junction contained 6 bases not matched to a gene. Written as DNA, the CDR3 is TGTGCCAGCAGCCGCCCGGGACTAGCGGAAGAGACCCAGTACTTC. Protein sequence: CASSRPGLAEETQYF.

CDR3 sequence reads: CASSLIQGSWTF. The CDR3 region has the DNA TGTGCCAGCAGCTTAATCCAGGGCTCGTGGACCTTC. V is TRBV7-9 and J is TRBJ1-2; tentatively, D is TRBD1 (5 bases). Trimming took off 2 bases at V and 14 bases at J, with 15 bases between the two ends. The CDR3 is 12 residues long. Germline CDR1 and CDR2: SEHNR and FQNEAQ (reference sequence).

The V call is TRBV5-4, the J call TRBJ2-2, with 9 nucleotides matching TRBD2. Germline trimming cut 0 bases from V and 6 bases from J; bases unmatched to any gene: 0. The CDR3 consists of 14 residues. Looked up from germline, CDR1 is SGHNT and CDR2 is YYREEE (reference sequence). CDR3 residues: CASSLGLAAGELFF. CDR3 sequence (DNA): TGTGCCAGCAGCTTGGGACTAGCGGCCGGGGAGCTGTTTTTT.

V usage is TRBV18 and J usage is TRBJ2-7, with TRBD1 identical over 8 bases. CDR1 and CDR2 (germline): KGHSH, LQKENI. There are 15 residues in the CDR3. Losses at the gene ends were 6 bases for V and 5 bases for J; bases not matched to a gene: 12. The DNA for the CDR3 is TGTGCCAGCTCGGAAGGGACAGGAGGAACCAACGAGCAGTACTTC. Its protein is CASSEGTGGTNEQYF.

Here the CDR3 DNA reads TGTGCCAGCAGTTTCAGTACTTGGTACCAAGAGACCCAGTACTTC. Its protein product is CASSFSTWYQETQYF. This chain connects TRBV28 to TRBJ2-5; unclear D gene. CDR1 and CDR2 from the germline V gene are MDHEN and SYDVKM. The CDR3 runs 15 residues. V lost 3 bases, J lost 0 bases, and 11 bases lay in between.

The J gene is TRBJ2-1, the V gene TRBV5-1; 8 bases match TRBD1. Germline V gene lookup returns CDR1 SGHRS and CDR2 YFSETQ. CDR3 length: 16 residues. The V segment lost 0 bases and the J segment 6 bases; nucleotides outside the gene matches: 8. This CDR3 reads CASSLGQGAVSNEQFF. CDR3 in DNA: TGCGCCAGCAGCTTGGGCCAGGGGGCAGTGTCCAATGAGCAGTTCTTC. The full variable domain, completed using reference TRBV5-1 and TRBJ2-1, is KAGVTQTPRYLIKTRGQQVTLSCSPISGHRSVSWYQQTPGQGLQFLFEYFSETQRNKGNFPGRFSGRQFSNSRSEMNVSTLELGDSALYLCASSLGQGAVSNEQFFGPGTRLTVL.

This clone was detected only once. V and J are TRBV10-3 and TRBJ2-1; 8 positions agree with TRBD1. This CDR3 has 14 residues. Germline-derived CDR1 and CDR2 are ENHRY and SYGVKD. V shed 7 bases, J shed 14 bases, and the junction held 16 bases outside the gene matches. For the CDR3, the DNA is TGTGCCATCAAAGGACAGGGAGGCGGTCTAGCTGAGTTCTTC. This translates into CAIKGQGGGLAEFF.

The sample holds a few counts of this clone. In DNA form, the CDR3 reads TGTGCCAGCAGTAGGGCCTTTGAAGCTTTCTTT. Amino acid sequence: CASSRAFEAFF. The chain has TRBV6-1 and TRBJ1-1; D remains ambiguous. Germline V gives CDR1 MNHNS, CDR2 SASEGT. The CDR3 covers 11 residues. V was clipped by 5 bases and J by 7 bases, with 8 bases between them.

The rearrangement uses TRBV7-9 and TRBJ2-1, with 13 bases matching TRBD2. Trimming cost V 5 bases and J 13 bases; bases outside gene matches: 5. The CDR3 runs 13 residues. CDR1 and CDR2 (germline): SEHNR, FQNEAQ (reference sequence). The CDR3 sequence: CASSQGLAGLQFF. CDR3 bases: TGTGCCAGCAGCCAGGGACTAGCGGGGCTACAGTTCTTC.

The chain carries TRBV5-1 and TRBJ1-2; D call uncertain. Germline lookup yields CDR1 SGHRS and CDR2 YFSETQ. The V end lost 2 bases, the J end lost 5 bases, and 16 bases lay between the germline ends. The CDR3 extends over 15 amino acids. The chain's CDR3 is CASSFGVNLDYGYTF. The CDR3 DNA reads TGCGCCAGCAGCTTTGGGGTTAACTTGGATTATGGCTACACCTTC.

To note about this clone: This sample includes further DNA sequences coding for the same CDR3. V is TRBV5-1 and J is TRBJ2-3, with D unresolved. V shed 0 bases and J shed 2 bases, with 7 bases lying between them. The CDR3 consists of 14 residues. Germline CDR1 and CDR2: SGHRS and YFSETQ. CDR3 region: CASSLGQLTDTQYF. The CDR3 bases are TGCGCCAGCAGCTTGGGACAACTCACAGATACGCAGTATTTT.

The chain's CDR3 is CSVSRGSQGITNTEAFF. CDR3 DNA sequence: TGCAGCGTTTCCCGGGGGTCCCAGGGGATCACGAACACTGAAGCTTTCTTT. The V gene is TRBV29-1, the J gene TRBJ1-1; TRBD1 is a possible D gene (6 bases). V was trimmed by 5 bases and J by 1 base, leaving 23 bases between them. Germline V gene lookup returns CDR1 SQVTM and CDR2 ANQGSEA. The CDR3 consists of 17 residues.

CDR3 nucleotides: TGTGCCAGCAGTATATTCAGGGGAAGCACAGATACGCAGTATTTT. Amino acid sequence: CASSIFRGSTDTQYF. V and J are TRBV2 and TRBJ2-3; maybe TRBD1 (6 bases). The CDR3 consists of 15 residues. Germline V gene data show CDR1 as SNHLY and CDR2 as FYNNEI. Trimming shortened V by 5 bases and J by 0 bases, and 12 bases separated the two germline ends.